What follows are 15 T cell receptor beta chains derived from one specimen sequenced in a study of T cell responses to AZD1222 COVID-19 vaccine. TCRdb keeps only in-frame clones here, not all; method: immunoSEQ multiplex PCR. This table has around 110,000 clones, around nine tenths appearing once. The input for sequencing was peripheral blood, taken 28 days after the second AZD1222 dose. All receptors come from an adult who received the AZD1222 COVID-19 vaccine.

This chain joins TRBV4-1 and TRBJ2-7, with D possibly being TRBD1 (5 bases). Germline V lookup: CDR1 MGHRA, CDR2 YSYEKL. This CDR3 region has 14 residues. Deletions cut 0 bases from V and 6 bases from J, with 12 bases between. This CDR3 is CASSQDQWGFEQYF. The CDR3 DNA sequence: TGCGCCAGCAGCCAAGATCAATGGGGCTTCGAGCAGTACTTC.

The genes are TRBV6-2 or TRBV6-3 and TRBJ2-7; 7 nucleotides agree with TRBD2. Germline V gene data show CDR1 as MNHEY and CDR2 as SVGEGT. The CDR3 extends over 14 amino acids. Losses at the gene ends were 6 bases for V and 4 bases for J; bases not matched to a gene: 9. The CDR3 sequence: CASSQSGVLYEQYF. The DNA for the CDR3 is TGTGCCAGCAGCCAGAGCGGGGTCCTATACGAGCAGTACTTC.

The V call is TRBV20-1, the J call TRBJ1-6; possibly TRBD1 for D (6 bases). CDR1 and CDR2 (germline): DFQATT, SNEGSKA (reference sequence). Trimming took 3 bases from V and 8 from J, leaving 14 bases between them. The CDR3 runs 14 residues. CDR3 nucleotides: TGCAGTGCTAGTCGGGACACAGGGTATTCACCCCTCCACTTT. It specifies CSASRDTGYSPLHF.

This chain links TRBV18 with TRBJ1-4; 8 bases agree with TRBD1. Trimming removed 6 bases from V and 4 bases from J; junction bases left unmatched: 4. Germline CDR1 and CDR2: KGHSH and LQKENI. CDR3 length: 14 amino acids. The CDR3 here is CASSQGAYNEKLFF. The CDR3 DNA follows: TGTGCCAGCTCGCAGGGGGCCTATAATGAAAAACTGTTTTTT.

The gene calls are TRBV6-5 and TRBJ1-1; D is ambiguous. The CDR3 covers 16 residues. Per germline, CDR1 MNHEY and CDR2 SVGAGI. Trimming pared 0 bases from V and 0 bases from J, leaving 11 bases between. The CDR3 DNA reads as TGTGCCAGCAGTTACTCGATAACCCACTTGAACACTGAAGCTTTCTTT. It translates to CASSYSITHLNTEAFF.

This clone was seen a handful of times. The V gene is TRBV3-1 (or the pseudogene TRBV3-2), the J gene TRBJ1-2; D call uncertain. Germline V gene lookup returns CDR1 LGHDT and CDR2 YNNKEL (reference sequence). The CDR3 extends over 16 amino acids. The germline V and J ends were trimmed by 5 bases and 0 bases, with 16 bases remaining between them. The CDR3 nucleotides are TGTGCCAGCAGCTCAACTACCCAGACGGCTAACTATGGCTACACCTTC. Amino acids: CASSSTTQTANYGYTF.

V gene TRBV3-1 (or the pseudogene TRBV3-2) combines with J gene TRBJ1-6, with TRBD1 matching over 10 bases. In germline, CDR1 is LGHDT, CDR2 YNNKEL (reference sequence). This CDR3 contains 15 residues. The ends lost 5 bases at V and 7 bases at J; junction bases unmatched: 5. This chain's CDR3 is CASSFWTGGNSPLHF. The CDR3 DNA is TGTGCCAGCAGCTTCTGGACAGGGGGGAATTCACCCCTCCACTTT.

The chain is built from TRBV9 and TRBJ2-2; 10 bases match TRBD1. The CDR3 has 17 residues. The V gene's germline CDR1 is SGDLS and CDR2 YYNGEE. After removal of 0 bases from V and 6 bases from J, the junction contained 8 bases not matched to a gene. CDR3 in DNA: TGTGCCAGCAGCGTAGGACAGGGGGCGAGGATCGCCGGGGAGCTGTTTTTT. Its protein product is CASSVGQGARIAGELFF.

The rearrangement joins TRBV18 to TRBJ2-1; 8 positions match TRBD1. CDR3 length equals 15 residues. The V segment lost 3 bases and the J segment 6 bases; nucleotides outside the gene matches: 7. Germline loops: CDR1 KGHSH, CDR2 LQKENI. The CDR3 protein is CASSPGQGKGNEQFF. The CDR3 DNA reads TGTGCCAGCTCACCCGGACAGGGTAAGGGCAATGAGCAGTTCTTC.

The rearrangement joins TRBV4-3 to TRBJ2-1, with D tentatively TRBD1 (6 bases). CDR3 length: 14 amino acids. V lost 3 bases and J lost 7, with 13 bases in between. CDR1 is LGHNA, CDR2 YSLEER, per germline. CDR3 residues: CASSQNLRGNEQFF. In nucleotides, the CDR3 is TGCGCCAGCAGCCAGAACCTGAGGGGGAATGAGCAGTTCTTC.

The CDR3 reads CASSLRENTEAFF. CDR3 DNA sequence: TGTGCCAGCAGCCTCAGGGAGAACACTGAAGCTTTCTTT. The chain carries TRBV6-5 and TRBJ1-1, with D possibly being TRBD1 (5 bases). This CDR3 region has 13 residues. Looked up from germline, CDR1 is MNHEY and CDR2 is SVGAGI. V was cut by 6 bases and J by 1 base, with 9 bases left in between.

The chain recombines TRBV11-2 with TRBJ1-6; perhaps TRBD1 as D (5 bases). Germline CDR1 SGHAT, CDR2 FQNNGV. This CDR3 has 15 amino acids. V lost 2 bases to trimming and J lost 10 bases, with 15 bases between them. The CDR3 reads CASSLSDSPRSPLHF. CDR3 DNA: TGTGCCAGCAGCTTAAGCGACAGCCCGCGATCACCCCTCCACTTT.

The CDR3 protein is CASSLVTRGGTEAFF. The CDR3 DNA sequence: TGCGCCAGCAGCTTGGTAACGAGGGGTGGGACTGAAGCTTTCTTT. This rearrangement joins TRBV5-1 to TRBJ1-1; D possibly corresponds to TRBD1 (5 bases). The CDR3 is 15 amino acids. Germline V CDR1 and CDR2: SGHRS, YFSETQ. V was cut by 0 bases and J by 5 bases, with 14 bases left in between.

The chain is built from TRBV6-5 and TRBJ1-1; 9 nucleotides match TRBD1. J gave up 0 bases and V 6 bases, and 5 bases lay outside the gene matches. CDR1 and CDR2 from the germline V gene are MNHEY and SVGAGI. The CDR3 sequence is 15 residues long. The CDR3 DNA follows: TGTGCCAGCAGCAAGACAGGGGGGCTGAACACTGAAGCTTTCTTT. Protein product: CASSKTGGLNTEAFF.

The V call is TRBV6-5, the J call TRBJ2-3; no definite D call. In germline, CDR1 is MNHEY, CDR2 SVGAGI. The CDR3 has 14 residues. The V end was cut by 6 bases, the J end by 2 bases, with 12 bases between. In DNA, the CDR3 is TGTGCCAGCAGGCCCCAGAGGTCCACAGATACGCAGTATTTT. It specifies CASRPQRSTDTQYF.